This paragraph reports one TCR beta chain. What it binds is unknown. This record comes from a study of shared clonotypes between healthy human individuals. Overall study context: Each donor had three CD4 naive, three CD4 memory, two CD8 naive and one CD8 memory plate. Findings and limits, study-wide: In this cohort, only blood was sampled, and tissue repertoires likely differ. Shared across a handful of donors were roughly 5% of the naive CD4 clonotypes.

Per the original data handling: There were no quality scores in the junction-only immunoSEQ sequences, so filtering differed. TCRdb keeps only in-frame clones here, not all; method: immunoSEQ multiplex PCR. V and J calls plus clone size are reproduced from that table; the DNA served to infer D and trimming. In the table there are 2.3 million or so clones, 93% of which are singletons. V lost 2 bases and J lost 4; bases outside the gene matches: 8. The length of the CDR3 is 17 residues. The V gene's germline CDR1 is SGHVS and CDR2 FNYEAQ. The specimen was naive CD4+ T cells from PBMCs. Subset: CD45RA+ positively selected. J is TRBJ2-2 and V is TRBV7-6, with 9 bases matching TRBD1. This clonotype was obtained from a man between 18 and 29 years old in good health. Some clones in this sample may be carry-over from other donors' samples. CDR3 loop: CASSLFSGTGTTGELFF. The CDR3 nucleotides read TGTGCCAGCAGCTTATTCTCCGGGACAGGGACCACCGGGGAGCTGTTTTTT.